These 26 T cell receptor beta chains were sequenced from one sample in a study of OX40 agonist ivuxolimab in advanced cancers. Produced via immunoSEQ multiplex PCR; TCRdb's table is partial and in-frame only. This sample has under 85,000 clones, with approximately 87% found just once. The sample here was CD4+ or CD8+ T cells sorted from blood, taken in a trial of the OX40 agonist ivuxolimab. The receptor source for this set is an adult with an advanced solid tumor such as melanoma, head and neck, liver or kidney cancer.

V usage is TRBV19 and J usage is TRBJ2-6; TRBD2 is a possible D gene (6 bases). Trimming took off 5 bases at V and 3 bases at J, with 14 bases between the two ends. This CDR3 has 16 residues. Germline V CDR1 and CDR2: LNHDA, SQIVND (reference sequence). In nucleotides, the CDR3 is TGTGCCAGTAGTTTTCGGGGGAGGATTGGGGCCAACGTCCTGACTTTC. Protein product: CASSFRGRIGANVLTF.

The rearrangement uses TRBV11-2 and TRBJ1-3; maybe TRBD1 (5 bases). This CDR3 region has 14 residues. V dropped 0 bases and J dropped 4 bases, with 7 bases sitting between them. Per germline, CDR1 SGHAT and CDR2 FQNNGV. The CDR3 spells CASSLERGGNTIYF. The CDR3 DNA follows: TGTGCCAGCAGCTTAGAGCGGGGGGGAAACACCATATATTTT.

This CDR3 is CASTERRGIYGYTF. The DNA of the CDR3 is TGTGCCAGCACTGAGAGAAGGGGAATCTATGGCTACACCTTC. V gene TRBV2 combines with J gene TRBJ1-2; the D gene is possibly TRBD1 (5 bases). The length of the CDR3 is 14 residues. CDR1 and CDR2 (germline): SNHLY, FYNNEI. V was clipped by 7 bases and J by 4 bases, with 16 bases between them.

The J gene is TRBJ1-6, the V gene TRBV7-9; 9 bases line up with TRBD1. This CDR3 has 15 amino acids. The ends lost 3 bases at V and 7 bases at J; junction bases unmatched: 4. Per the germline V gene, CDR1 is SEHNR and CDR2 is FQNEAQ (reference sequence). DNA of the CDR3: TGTGCCAGCAGCTTGCTCGGGACAGGGAATTCACCCCTCCACTTT. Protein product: CASSLLGTGNSPLHF.

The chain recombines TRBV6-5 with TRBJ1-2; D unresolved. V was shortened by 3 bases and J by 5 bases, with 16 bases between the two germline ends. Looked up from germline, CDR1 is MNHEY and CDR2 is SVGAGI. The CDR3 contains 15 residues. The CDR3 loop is CASSYGRGFRYGYTF. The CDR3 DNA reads TGTGCCAGCAGTTATGGTAGAGGGTTTCGGTATGGCTACACCTTC.

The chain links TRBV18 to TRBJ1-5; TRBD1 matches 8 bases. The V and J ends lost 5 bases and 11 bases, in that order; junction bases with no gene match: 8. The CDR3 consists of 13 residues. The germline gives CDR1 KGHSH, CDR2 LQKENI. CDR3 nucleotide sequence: TGTGCCAGCTCAGGACAGGGCCCCTCGGCCCAGCATTTT. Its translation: CASSGQGPSAQHF.

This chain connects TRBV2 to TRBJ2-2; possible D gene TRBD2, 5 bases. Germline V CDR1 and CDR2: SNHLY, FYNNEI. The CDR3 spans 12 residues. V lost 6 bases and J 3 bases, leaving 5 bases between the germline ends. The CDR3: CASRRDTGELFF. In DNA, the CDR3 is TGTGCCAGCAGGCGGGACACCGGGGAGCTGTTTTTT.

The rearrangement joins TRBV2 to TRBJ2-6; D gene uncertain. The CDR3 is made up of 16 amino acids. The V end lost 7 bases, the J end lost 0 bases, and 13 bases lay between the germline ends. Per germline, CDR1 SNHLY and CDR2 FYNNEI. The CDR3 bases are TGTGCCAGCAACGCGAACCTCCTCTCTGGGGCCAACGTCCTGACTTTC. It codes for CASNANLLSGANVLTF.

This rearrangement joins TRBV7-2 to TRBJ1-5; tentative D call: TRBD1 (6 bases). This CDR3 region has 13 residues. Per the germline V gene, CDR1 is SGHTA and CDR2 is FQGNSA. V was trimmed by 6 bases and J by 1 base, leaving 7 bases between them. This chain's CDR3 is CASSGQSNQPQHF. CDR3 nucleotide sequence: TGTGCCAGCAGTGGACAGAGCAATCAGCCCCAGCATTTT. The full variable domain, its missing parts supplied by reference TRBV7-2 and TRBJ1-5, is GAGVSQSPSNKVTEKGKDVELRCDPISGHTALYWYRQSLGQGLEFLIYFQGNSAPDKSGLPSDRFSAERTGGSVSTLTIQRTQQEDSAVYLCASSGQSNQPQHFGDGTRLSIL.

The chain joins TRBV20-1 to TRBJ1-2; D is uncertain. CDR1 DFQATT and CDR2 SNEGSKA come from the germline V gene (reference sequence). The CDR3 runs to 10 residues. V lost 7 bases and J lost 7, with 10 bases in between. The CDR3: CSVSSGGYTF. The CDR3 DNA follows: TGCAGTGTCTCTAGTGGTGGCTACACCTTC.

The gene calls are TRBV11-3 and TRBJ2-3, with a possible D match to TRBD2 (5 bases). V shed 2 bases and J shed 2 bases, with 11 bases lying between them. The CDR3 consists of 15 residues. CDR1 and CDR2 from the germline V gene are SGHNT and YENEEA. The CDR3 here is CASSLRSGSTDTQYF. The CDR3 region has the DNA TGTGCCAGCAGCTTAAGGAGCGGCTCCACAGATACGCAGTATTTT.

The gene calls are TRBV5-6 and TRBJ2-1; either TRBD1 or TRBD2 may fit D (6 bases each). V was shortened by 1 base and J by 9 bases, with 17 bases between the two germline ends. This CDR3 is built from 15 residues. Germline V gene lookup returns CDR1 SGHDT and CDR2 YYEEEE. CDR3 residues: CASSLNPGAYVEQFF. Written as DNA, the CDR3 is TGTGCCAGCAGCTTGAATCCGGGGGCCTATGTTGAGCAGTTCTTC.

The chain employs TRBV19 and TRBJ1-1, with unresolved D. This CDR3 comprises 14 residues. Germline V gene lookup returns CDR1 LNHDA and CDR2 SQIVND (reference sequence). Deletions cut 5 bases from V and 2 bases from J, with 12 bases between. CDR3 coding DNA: TGTGCCAGTAGTTGGGCAGATGCAAACACTGAAGCTTTCTTT. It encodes CASSWADANTEAFF.

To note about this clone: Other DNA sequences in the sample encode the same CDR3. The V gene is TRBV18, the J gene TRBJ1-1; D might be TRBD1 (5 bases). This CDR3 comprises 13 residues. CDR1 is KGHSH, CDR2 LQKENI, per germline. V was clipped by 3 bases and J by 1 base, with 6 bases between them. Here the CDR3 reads CASSPGQNTEAFF. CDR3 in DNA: TGTGCCAGCTCACCGGGGCAGAACACTGAAGCTTTCTTT. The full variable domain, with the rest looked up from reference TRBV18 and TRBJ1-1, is NAGVMQNPRHLVRRRGQEARLRCSPMKGHSHVYWYRQLPEEGLKFMVYLQKENIIDESGMPKERFSAEFPKEGPSILRIQQVVRGDSAAYFCASSPGQNTEAFFGQGTRLTVV.

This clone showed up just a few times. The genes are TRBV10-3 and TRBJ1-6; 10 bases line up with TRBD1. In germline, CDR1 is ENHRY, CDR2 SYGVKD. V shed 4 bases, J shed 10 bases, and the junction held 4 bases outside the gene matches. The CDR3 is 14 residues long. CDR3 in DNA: TGTGCCATCAGTGGGGGACAGGGGAGATCACCCCTCCACTTT. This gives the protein CAISGGQGRSPLHF.

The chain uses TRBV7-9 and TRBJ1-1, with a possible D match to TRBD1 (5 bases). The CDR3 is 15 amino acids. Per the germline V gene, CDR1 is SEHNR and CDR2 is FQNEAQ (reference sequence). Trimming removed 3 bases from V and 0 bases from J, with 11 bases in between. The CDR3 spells CASSLKGVVNTEAFF. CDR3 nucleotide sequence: TGTGCCAGCAGCTTGAAAGGGGTAGTGAACACTGAAGCTTTCTTT.

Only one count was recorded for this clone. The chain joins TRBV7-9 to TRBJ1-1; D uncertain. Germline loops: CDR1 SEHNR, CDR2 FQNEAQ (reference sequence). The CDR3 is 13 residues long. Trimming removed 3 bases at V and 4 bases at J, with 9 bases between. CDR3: CASSLGWGTEAFF. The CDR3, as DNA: TGTGCCAGCAGCTTGGGATGGGGCACTGAAGCTTTCTTT.

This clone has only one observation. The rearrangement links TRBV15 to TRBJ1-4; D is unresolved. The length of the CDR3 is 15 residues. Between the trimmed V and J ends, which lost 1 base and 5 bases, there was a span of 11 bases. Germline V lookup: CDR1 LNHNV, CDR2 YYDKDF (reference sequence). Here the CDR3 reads CATSRGQGGNEKLFF. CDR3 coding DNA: TGTGCCACCAGCAGAGGTCAAGGAGGGAATGAAAAACTGTTTTTT.

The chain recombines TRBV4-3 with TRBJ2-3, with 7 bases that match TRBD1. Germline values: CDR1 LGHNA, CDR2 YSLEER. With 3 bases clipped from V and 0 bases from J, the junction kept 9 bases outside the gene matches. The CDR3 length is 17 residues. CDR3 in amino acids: CASSHHPPGQSTDTQYF. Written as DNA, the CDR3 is TGCGCCAGCAGCCACCATCCTCCGGGACAGAGCACAGATACGCAGTATTTT.

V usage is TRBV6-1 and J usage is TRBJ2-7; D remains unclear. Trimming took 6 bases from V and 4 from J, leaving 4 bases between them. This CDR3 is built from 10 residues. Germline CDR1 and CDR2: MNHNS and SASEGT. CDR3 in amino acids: CASSRYEQYF. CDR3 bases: TGTGCCAGCAGCCGGTACGAGCAGTACTTC.

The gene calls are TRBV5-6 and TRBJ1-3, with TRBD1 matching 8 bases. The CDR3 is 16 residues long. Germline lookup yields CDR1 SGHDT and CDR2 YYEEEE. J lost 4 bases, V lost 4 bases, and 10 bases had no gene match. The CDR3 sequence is CASSPDRGTGGNTIYF. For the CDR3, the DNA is TGTGCCAGCAGCCCCGACAGGGGAACTGGCGGAAACACCATATATTTT.

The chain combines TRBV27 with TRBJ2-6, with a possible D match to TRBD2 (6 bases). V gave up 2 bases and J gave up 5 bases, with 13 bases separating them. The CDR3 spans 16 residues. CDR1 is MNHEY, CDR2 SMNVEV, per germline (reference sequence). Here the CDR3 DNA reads TGTGCCAGCAGTTTAATCGGGGGAGTGAGGGCCAACGTCCTGACTTTC. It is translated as CASSLIGGVRANVLTF.

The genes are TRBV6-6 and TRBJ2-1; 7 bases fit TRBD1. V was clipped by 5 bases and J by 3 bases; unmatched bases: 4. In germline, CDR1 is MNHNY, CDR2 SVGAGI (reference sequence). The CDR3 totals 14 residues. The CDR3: CASSPGTVYNEQFF. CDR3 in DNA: TGTGCCAGCAGTCCCGGGACAGTCTACAATGAGCAGTTCTTC.

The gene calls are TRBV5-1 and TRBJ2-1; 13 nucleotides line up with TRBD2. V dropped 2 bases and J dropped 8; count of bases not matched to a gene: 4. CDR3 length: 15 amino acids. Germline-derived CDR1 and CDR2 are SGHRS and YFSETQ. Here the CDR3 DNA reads TGCGCCAGCAGCTTCGGACTAGCGGGGGTGGATGAGCAGTTCTTC. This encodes CASSFGLAGVDEQFF.

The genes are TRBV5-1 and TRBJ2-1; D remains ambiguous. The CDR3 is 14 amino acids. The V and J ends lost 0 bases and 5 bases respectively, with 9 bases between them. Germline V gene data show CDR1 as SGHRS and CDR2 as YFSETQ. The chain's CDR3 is CASSLAGPNNEQFF. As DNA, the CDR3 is TGCGCCAGCAGCTTGGCCGGGCCAAACAATGAGCAGTTCTTC.

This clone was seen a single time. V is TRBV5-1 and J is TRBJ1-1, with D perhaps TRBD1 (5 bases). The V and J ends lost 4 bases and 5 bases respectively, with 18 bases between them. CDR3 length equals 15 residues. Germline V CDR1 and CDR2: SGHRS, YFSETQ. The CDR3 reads CASSLLSGFSTEAFF. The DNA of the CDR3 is TGCGCCAGCAGCCTACTATCAGGGTTTTCGACTGAAGCTTTCTTT.